The 21 T cell receptor beta chains below were found in one sample sequenced in a study of blood T cell repertoires in COVID-19. TCRdb keeps only in-frame clones here, not all; method: immunoSEQ multiplex PCR. In the table there are about 150,000 clones, roughly 89% of which are singletons. Sequencing was done on a sample of PBMCs or T cells enriched from blood (not recorded which). These receptors were taken from a man aged 50 or older who had recovered from COVID-19.

The rearrangement joins TRBV18 to TRBJ1-2, with 8 bases matching TRBD1. Germline V gene data show CDR1 as KGHSH and CDR2 as LQKENI. With 4 bases clipped from V and 4 bases from J, the junction kept 8 bases outside the gene matches. There are 15 residues in the CDR3. The CDR3 loop reads CASSLNQGAAYGYTF. The CDR3 DNA is TGTGCCAGCTCACTAAATCAGGGGGCAGCCTATGGCTACACCTTC. The complete variable domain, with remaining parts taken from reference TRBV18 and TRBJ1-2, reads NAGVMQNPRHLVRRRGQEARLRCSPMKGHSHVYWYRQLPEEGLKFMVYLQKENIIDESGMPKERFSAEFPKEGPSILRIQQVVRGDSAAYFCASSLNQGAAYGYTFGSGTRLTVV.

The rearrangement joins TRBV28 to TRBJ2-4; a possible D gene is TRBD2 (6 bases). CDR1 and CDR2 from the germline V gene are MDHEN and SYDVKM. The CDR3 is 16 amino acids. V was shortened by 2 bases and J by 0 bases, with 11 bases between the two germline ends. The CDR3 DNA sequence: TGTGCCAGCAGTTTAGCGGGAACTTTAGCCAAAAACATTCAGTACTTC. Residues: CASSLAGTLAKNIQYF.

V is TRBV6-5 and J is TRBJ1-2; D gene uncertain. There are 14 residues in the CDR3. Trimming removed 0 bases at V and 7 bases at J, with 12 bases between. Germline lookup yields CDR1 MNHEY and CDR2 SVGAGI. The CDR3 sequence: CASSYSWQVGGYTF. CDR3 bases: TGTGCCAGCAGTTACTCATGGCAGGTTGGTGGCTACACCTTC.

This sequence joins TRBV19 and TRBJ2-3, with 7 bases aligning to TRBD1. The germline V gene has CDR1 LNHDA and CDR2 SQIVND (reference sequence). The CDR3 loop spans 15 amino acids. V lost 4 bases and J lost 0; bases outside the gene matches: 4. In nucleotides, the CDR3 is TGTGCCAGTAGTAGACAGGGTACTAGCACAGATACGCAGTATTTT. Translated: CASSRQGTSTDTQYF.

The rearrangement links TRBV28 to TRBJ1-5; D gene ambiguous. Trimming pared 5 bases from V and 0 bases from J, leaving 11 bases between. The CDR3 is 15 amino acids. CDR1 MDHEN and CDR2 SYDVKM come from the germline V gene. CDR3 loop: CASSPLFYSNQPQHF. CDR3 DNA sequence: TGTGCCAGCAGTCCTCTTTTCTATAGCAATCAGCCCCAGCATTTT.

The chain uses TRBV9 and TRBJ2-1; perhaps TRBD2 as D (6 bases). The germline V gene has CDR1 SGDLS and CDR2 YYNGEE. CDR3 length: 16 residues. Trimming pared 4 bases from V and 0 bases from J, leaving 14 bases between. The DNA for the CDR3 is TGTGCCAGCAGCTCTGGACCCGGGAGCTCCTACAATGAGCAGTTCTTC. Residues: CASSSGPGSSYNEQFF.

V usage is TRBV6-2 or TRBV6-3 and J usage is TRBJ1-5; tentatively, D is TRBD1 (5 bases). CDR3 length: 17 amino acids. The ends were cut back, 5 bases at V and 6 bases at J, with 23 bases in the middle. CDR1 MNHEY and CDR2 SVGEGT come from the germline V gene. The CDR3 here is CASSQSLTLWGGQPQHF. The CDR3 coding sequence is TGTGCCAGCAGTCAGTCCCTCACCTTATGGGGCGGTCAGCCCCAGCATTTT.

This clone appeared a single time. The V call is TRBV28, the J call TRBJ2-3; 7 nucleotides align to TRBD1. CDR3 size: 17 residues. CDR1 MDHEN and CDR2 SYDVKM come from the germline V gene. Losses at the gene ends were 6 bases for V and 0 bases for J; bases not matched to a gene: 12. CDR3 sequence reads: CASSRQGTGLSTDTQYF. The CDR3, as DNA: TGTGCCAGCAGCCGACAGGGTACTGGCTTGAGCACAGATACGCAGTATTTT.

This chain uses TRBV6-5 with TRBJ1-3; no clear D. V was cut by 10 bases and J by 4 bases, with 8 bases left in between. Per germline, CDR1 MNHEY and CDR2 SVGAGI. CDR3 size: 11 residues. CDR3 sequence reads: CATFSGNTIYF. CDR3 bases: TGTGCCACCTTTTCCGGAAACACCATATATTTT.

The chain has TRBV7-3 and TRBJ2-3; 7 bases line up with TRBD1. This CDR3 contains 14 residues. V lost 5 bases to trimming and J lost 2 bases; unmatched junction nucleotides: 4. Germline V lookup: CDR1 SGHTA, CDR2 FQGTGA. CDR3 sequence reads: CASSATGYTDTQYF. The CDR3 DNA reads TGTGCCAGCAGCGCGACAGGGTACACAGATACGCAGTATTTT.

This chain joins TRBV9 and TRBJ2-3; the match to TRBD2 covers 10 bases. This CDR3 region has 16 residues. Trimming removed 3 bases from V and 2 bases from J; junction bases left unmatched: 6. Germline V gene lookup returns CDR1 SGDLS and CDR2 YYNGEE. CDR3 protein: CASSGRTSGVTDTQYF. In DNA form, the CDR3 reads TGTGCCAGCAGCGGAAGGACTAGCGGCGTCACAGATACGCAGTATTTT.

This clone has only a few counts. The chain combines TRBV6-8 with TRBJ2-7; possibly TRBD1 for D (6 bases). V was trimmed by 6 bases and J by 3 bases, leaving 21 bases between them. Germline V gene sequence: CDR1 MNHGY, CDR2 SAAAGT. This CDR3 contains 16 residues. The CDR3, as DNA: TGTGCCAGCAGACACGCGCTGCCGGGACACCTCTACGAGCAGTACGTC. Its translation is CASRHALPGHLYEQYV.

The chain links TRBV5-4 to TRBJ1-2, with D possibly matching TRBD1 (6 bases). V was trimmed by 2 bases and J by 6 bases, leaving 14 bases between them. Germline V gene sequence: CDR1 SGHNT, CDR2 YYREEE (reference sequence). This CDR3 has 14 amino acids. CDR3 sequence (DNA): TGTGCCAGCAGCTTCTTACAGGGTATCGATGGCTACACCTTC. This translates into CASSFLQGIDGYTF.

The chain links TRBV14 to TRBJ1-1, with D uncertain. Germline CDR1 is SGHDN and CDR2 is FVKESK. Trimming removed 0 bases at V and 1 base at J, with 15 bases between. The CDR3 length is 17 residues. CDR3 amino acids: CASSQELWAAANTEAFF. CDR3 in DNA: TGTGCCAGCAGCCAAGAACTCTGGGCAGCGGCGAACACTGAAGCTTTCTTT.

This chain links TRBV3-1 (or the pseudogene TRBV3-2) with TRBJ2-5, with a tentative D call TRBD2 (5 bases). The CDR3 sequence is 14 residues long. V was pared by 3 bases and J by 1 base, with 9 bases between. Germline V gene sequence: CDR1 LGHDT, CDR2 YNNKEL (reference sequence). CDR3 sequence reads: CASSHRGSQETQYF. The CDR3 DNA reads as TGTGCCAGCAGCCATCGGGGATCCCAAGAGACCCAGTACTTC.

The chain has TRBV28 and TRBJ1-2, with D tentatively TRBD1 (6 bases). Trimming took 5 bases from V and 4 from J, leaving 23 bases between them. Germline V gene lookup returns CDR1 MDHEN and CDR2 SYDVKM. The CDR3 has 17 residues. The CDR3 reads CASSPRGGGRMSYGYTF. The CDR3 DNA sequence: TGTGCCAGCAGTCCAAGAGGGGGGGGACGCATGTCCTATGGCTACACCTTC.

The CDR3, as DNA: TGTGCCAGCAGCCCCCGGGAGGGCGGGAGCTCCTACAATGAGCAGTTCTTC. It yields the protein CASSPREGGSSYNEQFF. This sequence joins TRBV13 and TRBJ2-1; 8 bases fit TRBD2. V was pared by 5 bases and J by 0 bases, with 9 bases of the junction left unmatched. The CDR3 length is 17 residues. Germline assignment: CDR1 PRHDT and CDR2 FYEKMQ (reference sequence).

This chain uses TRBV4-3 with TRBJ1-1; perhaps TRBD1 as D (6 bases). Looked up from germline, CDR1 is LGHNA and CDR2 is YSLEER. This CDR3 has 13 amino acids. V was cut by 4 bases and J by 1 base, with 7 bases left in between. For the CDR3, the DNA is TGCGCCAGCAGCCTAGGGGGGAACACTGAAGCTTTCTTT. This encodes CASSLGGNTEAFF.

In its sample, this clone was seen a few times. This chain joins TRBV11-2 and TRBJ2-5; TRBD1 is a possible D gene (5 bases). Trimming pared 5 bases from V and 4 bases from J, leaving 8 bases between. The CDR3 spans 12 residues. Germline V CDR1 and CDR2: SGHAT, FQNNGV. Here the CDR3 DNA reads TGTGCCAGCAGCCGAGACAGAGAGACCCAGTACTTC. This encodes CASSRDRETQYF.

This clone was seen just once. Within the sample, other DNA sequences also encode this same CDR3. The chain uses TRBV2 and TRBJ1-1, with TRBD1 matching 10 bases. The junction had 1 base not matched to a gene; V was cut back by 4 bases and J by 5 bases. In germline, CDR1 is SNHLY, CDR2 FYNNEI. CDR3 size: 13 residues. CDR3: CASSGTGGTEAFF. DNA of the CDR3: TGTGCCAGCAGTGGGACAGGGGGGACTGAAGCTTTCTTT.

A few counts support this clone. The chain links TRBV30 to TRBJ2-4; 9 nucleotides match TRBD1. This CDR3 is built from 14 residues. CDR1 and CDR2 from the germline V gene are GTSNPN and SVGIG (reference sequence). The junction had 6 bases not matched to a gene; V was cut back by 2 bases and J by 7 bases. CDR3: CAWSPGTGRNIQYF. CDR3 coding DNA: TGTGCCTGGAGTCCGGGGACAGGGAGGAACATTCAGTACTTC.